These 5 T cell receptor beta chains share one sample of origin, sequenced in a study of blood T cell repertoires in COVID-19. Generated by immunoSEQ multiplex PCR, the TCRdb table keeps only in-frame clones and is missing some. The sample shows around 400,000 clones, 70% to 90% of them seen only once. Sequencing used PBMCs or T cells enriched from blood (not recorded which). These receptors were collected from a woman aged 18-29 years who had been exposed to COVID-19.

This clone was seen only once. V is TRBV7-2 and J is TRBJ2-7; 8 nucleotides agree with TRBD2. The CDR3 contains 16 residues. After removal of 2 bases from V and 0 bases from J, the junction contained 6 bases not matched to a gene. Germline values: CDR1 SGHTA, CDR2 FQGNSA. CDR3 loop: CASSLPLAVNSYEQYF. The CDR3 DNA reads as TGTGCCAGCAGCTTACCACTAGCGGTGAACTCCTACGAGCAGTACTTC. Filled out from reference TRBV7-2 and TRBJ2-7, the complete variable domain reads GAGVSQSPSNKVTEKGKDVELRCDPISGHTALYWYRQSLGQGLEFLIYFQGNSAPDKSGLPSDRFSAERTGGSVSTLTIQRTQQEDSAVYLCASSLPLAVNSYEQYFGPGTRLTVT.

The V and J genes are TRBV27 and TRBJ2-2; TRBD1 aligns across 9 bases. The CDR3 is made up of 15 amino acids. V gave up 4 bases and J gave up 3 bases; unmatched junction bases: 3. Germline CDR1 MNHEY, CDR2 SMNVEV (reference sequence). This CDR3 reads CASSSTGGYTGELFF. The CDR3, as DNA: TGTGCCAGCAGTTCTACAGGGGGCTACACCGGGGAGCTGTTTTTT.

The rearrangement uses TRBV14 and TRBJ1-2, with 7 bases fitting TRBD1. Germline CDR1 and CDR2: SGHDN and FVKESK. CDR3 size: 14 residues. The ends lost 3 bases at V and 2 bases at J; junction bases unmatched: 3. The CDR3 nucleotides are TGTGCCAGCAGCCAGCAACAGGGGAACTATGGCTACACCTTC. Translation: CASSQQQGNYGYTF. Together with reference TRBV14 and TRBJ1-2, the CDR3 gives the full variable domain: EAGVTQFPSHSVIEKGQTVTLRCDPISGHDNLYWYRRVMGKEIKFLLHFVKESKQDESGMPNNRFLAERTGGTYSTLKVQPAELEDSGVYFCASSQQQGNYGYTFGSGTRLTVV.

The rearrangement uses TRBV30 and TRBJ2-1; 8 bases fit TRBD2. This CDR3 is built from 15 residues. The germline CDR1 and CDR2 sequences are GTSNPN and SVGIG (reference sequence). Germline trimming cut 0 bases from V and 4 bases from J; bases unmatched to any gene: 5. The CDR3 loop reads CAWSVASGPYNEQFF. In DNA form, the CDR3 reads TGTGCCTGGAGTGTAGCTAGCGGGCCGTACAATGAGCAGTTCTTC.

The V and J genes are TRBV6-2 or TRBV6-3 and TRBJ2-2; a possible D gene is TRBD1 (5 bases). The CDR3 has 17 residues. Trimming took off 6 bases at V and 5 bases at J, with 22 bases between the two ends. CDR1 and CDR2 (germline): MNHEY, SVGEGT. The CDR3 region is CASSPGLGLIITGELFF. For the CDR3, the DNA is TGTGCCAGCAGCCCTGGTCTGGGGCTAATAATAACCGGGGAGCTGTTTTTT.